This TCR beta chain was captured in a study of blood T cell repertoires in COVID-19. The wider study: From the United States, Italy and Spain came samples of acute and convalescent COVID-19. T cells, B-cell-depleted T cells, or PBMCs supplied cDNA or gDNA.

V lost 7 bases, J lost 3 bases, and 9 bases lay in between. The CDR3 sequence is 12 residues long. Germline CDR1 is LNHDA and CDR2 is SQIVND (reference sequence). Method: immunoSEQ multiplex PCR; TCRdb's copy keeps in-frame clones and lacks some. The sample records around 140,000 clones, around 84% being singletons. This clonotype was obtained from a man aged 55 to 69 with active or convalescent COVID-19. J is TRBJ1-2 and V is TRBV19; a possible D gene is TRBD1 (5 bases). Source material: peripheral blood. CDR3 amino acids: CASTGRDYGYTF. CDR3 bases: TGTGCCAGTACCGGCAGGGACTATGGCTACACCTTC.